This T cell receptor beta chain comes out of a study of CD8 T cells in Susac syndrome. The CDR3 length is 15 residues. Losses at the gene ends were 5 bases for V and 7 bases for J; bases not matched to a gene: 9. CDR1 and CDR2 (germline): MDHEN, SYDVKM. With random hexamers, 0.5 to 1 ug RNA was reverse transcribed. TCR beta CDR3 was amplified by immunoSEQ covering 54 Vbeta and 13 Jbeta. TCRdb reprocessed the immunoSEQ multiplex PCR reads with MiXCR, giving one entry per CDR3 protein. Of 180,000 or so distinct CDR3 sequences listed, over 85% were seen once; the top ten hold 0.08% to 0.11%. V usage is TRBV28 and J usage is TRBJ2-7; 12 nucleotides match TRBD1. The source is a human donor in good health. The sample taken for sequencing was CD4+ T cells from PBMCs. CDR3 coding DNA: TGTGCCAGCAGTCCCCCGGGACAGGGGGCGACTGAGCAGTACTTC. Its protein product is CASSPPGQGATEQYF.